This TCR beta chain was sequenced during a study of blood T cell repertoires in COVID-19 (dated by TCRdb to 2019 to 2021). The study in broad terms: The collaborator samples originated in the United States, Italy and Spain and spanned the acute and convalescent phases of COVID-19. Nearly every sample came with metadata listing a de-identified subject ID, COVID-19 status, age in years and sex. The repertoires were released in a freely available public database meant as a resource for research on the immune response to SARS-CoV-2. The material from the prospective study consisted of cDNA or gDNA derived from T cells, B-cell-depleted T cells, or PBMCs. Samples were obtained from the ongoing ImmuneRACE study (first 160 participants) and from 1,200 or so subjects provided by 6 global collaborators. Where available, HLA class I and class II types were taken from metadata supplied by the sample provider and were not determined by assay-based typing. Subjects who had been exposed to COVID-19, were actively infected with it, or had recovered from it provided the deeply sampled blood TCRbeta repertoires that made up the dataset. General findings and caveats noted by the study authors: The quantity of clinical and demographic metadata differed by source and by participant and was supplied without curation.

The immunoSEQ Assay, a bias-controlled multiplex PCR, was used to amplify TCRbeta CDR3 regions from genomic DNA. In the authors' own workflow: The number of nucleated cells in each sample was estimated from the amplification of reference gene primers within the assay. To quantify the absolute abundance of each unique TCRbeta CDR3 rearrangement, sequence reads were collapsed and filtered. For each sample, productive Simpson clonality was calculated as the square root of Simpson's diversity index across productive rearrangements. This immuneACCESS table, as held by TCRdb, lists in-frame sequences with V and J called but not all clones. Of the missing ones, under half trace to an unresolved V gene in checked studies; the others have no known cause. V and J calls and clone size are given by that table; D and trimming were obtained from the DNA. The sample yields under 400,000 clones; 65% to 90% were counted once. The ten largest clones add up to roughly 4.2% of the sample.

Remarks on this clone: The antigen this receptor binds is unknown. Per-base qualities were not stored, and no clone one base away is much larger.

CDR1 and CDR2 are read off the germline V gene as SGHRS and YFSETQ. For this chain, trimming is 3 bases at the V end and 8 bases at the J end, and the number of junction bases without a gene match is 9. The CDR3 runs 15 amino acids, cysteine and phenylalanine included. Just the 45-base CDR3 DNA is kept, in frame starting at base 1. In the prospective study, participants were about 18 to 95 years old, resided in 20 to 30 geographic areas of the United States, and were enrolled through a virtual design. Cohort assignment in the prospective study relied on participant-reported clinical history from a screening survey and a study questionnaire. Each participant in the prospective study had whole blood, serum and a nasopharyngeal or oropharyngeal swab collected by mobile phlebotomists. Participants in the prospective study had the option to provide additional blood draws and questionnaires over a roughly two-month period. Prospective study blood samples were shipped either frozen or at room temperature before DNA extraction.

This sequence originates from a woman aged 40 to 50 with acute COVID-19. The sequenced material came from PBMCs or T cells enriched from blood (not recorded which). Here the chain combines TRBV5-1 and TRBJ1-2; 11 junctional bases match TRBD1. The DNA sequence is TGCGCCAGCAGCTCGGCGAGGACAGGGGGCGAGGGCTACACCTTC. Translated, it gives CASSSARTGGEGYTF.